The source of this T cell receptor beta chain is a study of blood T cell repertoires in COVID-19. The method was immunoSEQ multiplex PCR; TCRdb's version includes in-frame clones alone and lacks a portion of them. This table holds some 210,000 clones, about 88% found once. CDR1 is GTSNPN and CDR2 is SVGIG in the germline V gene (reference sequence). Trimming removed 4 bases from V and 4 bases from J, with 8 bases in between. CDR3 size: 11 residues. The specimen sequenced was peripheral blood. J is TRBJ2-7 and V is TRBV30; D not resolved. The receptor was derived from a woman aged 40 to 49 who had recovered from COVID-19. DNA of the CDR3: TGTGCCTGGACTGCCGGGTACGAGCAGTACTTC. As protein: CAWTAGYEQYF.